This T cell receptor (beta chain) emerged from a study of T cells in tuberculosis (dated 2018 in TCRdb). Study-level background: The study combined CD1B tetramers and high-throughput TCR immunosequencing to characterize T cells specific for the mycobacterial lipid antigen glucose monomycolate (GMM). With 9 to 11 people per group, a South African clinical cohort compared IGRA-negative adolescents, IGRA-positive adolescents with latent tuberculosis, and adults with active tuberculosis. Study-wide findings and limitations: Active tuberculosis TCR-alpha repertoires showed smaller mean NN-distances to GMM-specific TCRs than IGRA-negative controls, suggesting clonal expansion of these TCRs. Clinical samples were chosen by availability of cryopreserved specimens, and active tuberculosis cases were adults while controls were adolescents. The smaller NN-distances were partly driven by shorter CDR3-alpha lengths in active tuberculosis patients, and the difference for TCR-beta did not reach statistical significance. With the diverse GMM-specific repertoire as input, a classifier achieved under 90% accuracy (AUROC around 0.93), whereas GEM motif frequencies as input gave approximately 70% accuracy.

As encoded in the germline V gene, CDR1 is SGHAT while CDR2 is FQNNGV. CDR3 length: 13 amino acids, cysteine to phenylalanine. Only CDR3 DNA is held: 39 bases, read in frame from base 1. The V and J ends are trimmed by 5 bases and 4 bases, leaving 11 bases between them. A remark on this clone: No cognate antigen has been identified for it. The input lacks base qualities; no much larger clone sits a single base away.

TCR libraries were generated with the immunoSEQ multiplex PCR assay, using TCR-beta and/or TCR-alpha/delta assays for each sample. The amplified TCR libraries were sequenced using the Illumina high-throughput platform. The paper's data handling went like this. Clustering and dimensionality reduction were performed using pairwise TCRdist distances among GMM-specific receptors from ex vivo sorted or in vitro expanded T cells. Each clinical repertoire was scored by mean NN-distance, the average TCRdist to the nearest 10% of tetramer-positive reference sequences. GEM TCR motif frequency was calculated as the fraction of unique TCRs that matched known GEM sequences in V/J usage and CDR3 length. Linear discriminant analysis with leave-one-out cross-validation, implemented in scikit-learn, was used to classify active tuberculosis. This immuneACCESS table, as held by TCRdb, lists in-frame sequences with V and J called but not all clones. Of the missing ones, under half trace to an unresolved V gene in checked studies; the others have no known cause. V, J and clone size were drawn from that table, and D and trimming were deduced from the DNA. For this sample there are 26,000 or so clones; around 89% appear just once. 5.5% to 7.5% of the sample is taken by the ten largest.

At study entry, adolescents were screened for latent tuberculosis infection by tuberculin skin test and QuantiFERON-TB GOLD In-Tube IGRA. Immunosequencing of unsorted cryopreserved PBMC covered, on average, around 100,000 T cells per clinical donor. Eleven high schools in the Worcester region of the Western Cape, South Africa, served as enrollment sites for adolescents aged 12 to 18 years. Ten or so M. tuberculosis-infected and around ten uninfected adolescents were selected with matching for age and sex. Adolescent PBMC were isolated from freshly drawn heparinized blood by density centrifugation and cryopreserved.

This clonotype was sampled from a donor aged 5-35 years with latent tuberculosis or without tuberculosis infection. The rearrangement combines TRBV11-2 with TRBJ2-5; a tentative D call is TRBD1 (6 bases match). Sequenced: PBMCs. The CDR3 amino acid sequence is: CASSPDRRETQYF. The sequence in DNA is TGTGCCAGCAGCCCGGACAGAAGAGAGACCCAGTACTTC.